Listed below are T cell receptor beta chains from one sample, sequenced in a study of Ad26.COV2.S vaccination and SARS-CoV-2 variants. Generated by immunoSEQ multiplex PCR, the TCRdb table keeps only in-frame clones and is missing some. The repertoire holds about 320,000 clones, with around four fifths as singletons. The material was peripheral blood, obtained in a trial of Ad26.COV2.S vaccine versus placebo. The receptors originated from a person aged 18-65 years who received the Ad26.COV2.S COVID-19 vaccine or a placebo. CDR3s include the opening cysteine and the closing phenylalanine or tryptophan. Fields, in order: D gene, J gene, V gene, clone size, CDR3 DNA, CDR3 protein. D genes are given only for firm matches. Only some rows state a clone size, as once, few, many or a class for expanded clones.

D gene: .
J gene: TRBJ1-2
V gene: TRBV5-5
clone size: .
CDR3 DNA: TGTGCCAGCAGCTTGGCGGGGGAATCCTTTTACTATGGCTACACCTTC
CDR3 protein: CASSLAGESFYYGYTF

D gene: .
J gene: TRBJ2-2
V gene: TRBV5-1
clone size: .
CDR3 DNA: TGCGCCAGCAGCTTCCTGGACAGAAATAATGGGGAGCTGTTTTTT
CDR3 protein: CASSFLDRNNGELFF

D gene: TRBD1
J gene: TRBJ1-1
V gene: TRBV10-2
clone size: .
CDR3 DNA: TGCGCCAGCAGCCCCGGGACAGGTGACACTGAAGCTTTCTTT
CDR3 protein: CASSPGTGDTEAFF

D gene: .
J gene: TRBJ2-3
V gene: TRBV6-5
clone size: .
CDR3 DNA: TGTGCCAGCACCGAGGGATGGAGCACAGATACGCAGTATTTT
CDR3 protein: CASTEGWSTDTQYF

D gene: .
J gene: TRBJ2-4
V gene: TRBV5-6
clone size: .
CDR3 DNA: TGTGCCAGCAGCTCCCGACAACTAGCCAAAAACATTCAGTACTTC
CDR3 protein: CASSSRQLAKNIQYF

D gene: TRBD2
J gene: TRBJ2-7
V gene: TRBV10-1
clone size: .
CDR3 DNA: TGCGCCAGCAGTGAAGACGGGGGGGCGGATTACGAGCAGTACTTC
CDR3 protein: CASSEDGGADYEQYF

D gene: .
J gene: TRBJ2-1
V gene: TRBV5-1
clone size: .
CDR3 DNA: TGCGCCAGCAGCTTGGTGGGCCCATACAATGAGCAGTTCTTC
CDR3 protein: CASSLVGPYNEQFF

D gene: .
J gene: TRBJ1-2
V gene: TRBV9
clone size: once
CDR3 DNA: TGTGCCAGCAGCGTAGAAGCACATCCTAACTATGGCTACACCTTC
CDR3 protein: CASSVEAHPNYGYTF

D gene: .
J gene: TRBJ1-2
V gene: TRBV5-4
clone size: .
CDR3 DNA: TGTGCCAGCAGCCTAGGGGGAGCTAACTATGGCTACACCTTC
CDR3 protein: CASSLGGANYGYTF

D gene: .
J gene: TRBJ2-2
V gene: TRBV5-4
clone size: .
CDR3 DNA: TGTGCCAGCAGCCCGGGATTAGACACGACGAACACCGGGGAGCTGTTTTTT
CDR3 protein: CASSPGLDTTNTGELFF

D gene: .
J gene: TRBJ1-4
V gene: TRBV18
clone size: .
CDR3 DNA: TGTGCCAGCTCACCTCGAACAACTAATGAAAAACTGTTTTTT
CDR3 protein: CASSPRTTNEKLFF

D gene: .
J gene: TRBJ1-3
V gene: TRBV3-1/TRBV3-2
clone size: .
CDR3 DNA: TGTGCCAGCAGCCCCCCGACCGGATCTGGAAACACCATATATTTT
CDR3 protein: CASSPPTGSGNTIYF

D gene: .
J gene: TRBJ2-1
V gene: TRBV5-6
clone size: .
CDR3 DNA: TGTGCCAGCAGCAGCCCGGACAAGGGGCAGTTCTTC
CDR3 protein: CASSSPDKGQFF

D gene: .
J gene: TRBJ1-1
V gene: TRBV19
clone size: .
CDR3 DNA: TGTGCCAGTAGTCCTACCCTCTCCAGGGGCCGCGCTGAAGCTTTCTTT
CDR3 protein: CASSPTLSRGRAEAFF

D gene: TRBD2
J gene: TRBJ2-5
V gene: TRBV7-9
clone size: .
CDR3 DNA: TGTGCCAGCAGCCCCATAGCGGGGAGCCAAGAGACCCAGTACTTC
CDR3 protein: CASSPIAGSQETQYF

D gene: .
J gene: TRBJ1-3
V gene: TRBV9
clone size: few
CDR3 DNA: TGTGCCAGCAGCGTAGTATCTGGGGGAAACACCATATATTTT
CDR3 protein: CASSVVSGGNTIYF

D gene: .
J gene: TRBJ1-5
V gene: TRBV7-2
clone size: once
CDR3 DNA: TGTGCCAGCAGCTTGTCGCCGTGGCAGCCCCAGCATTTT
CDR3 protein: CASSLSPWQPQHF

D gene: .
J gene: TRBJ2-1
V gene: TRBV5-6
clone size: .
CDR3 DNA: TGTGCCAGCAGGCGTAACAGGGTTACGAATGAGCAGTTCTTC
CDR3 protein: CASRRNRVTNEQFF

D gene: TRBD1
J gene: TRBJ2-5
V gene: TRBV4-1
clone size: .
CDR3 DNA: TGCGCCAGCAGCCAAGAAGGACAGGTCCAAGAGACCCAGTACTTC
CDR3 protein: CASSQEGQVQETQYF

D gene: .
J gene: TRBJ2-3
V gene: TRBV27
clone size: once
CDR3 DNA: TGTGCCAGCAGTCCGGGACAAGTAGTATTCAGCACAGATACGCAGTATTTT
CDR3 protein: CASSPGQVVFSTDTQYF

D gene: .
J gene: TRBJ2-7
V gene: TRBV5-1
clone size: .
CDR3 DNA: TGCGCCAGCAGAAGTGACCCTTACTACGAGCAGTACTTC
CDR3 protein: CASRSDPYYEQYF

D gene: TRBD1
J gene: TRBJ2-6
V gene: TRBV28
clone size: few
CDR3 DNA: TGTGCCAGCAGGCCCCGGGACAGGGAGCCCTCGGAGGACGTCCTGACTTTC
CDR3 protein: CASRPRDREPSEDVLTF

D gene: .
J gene: TRBJ2-7
V gene: TRBV29-1
clone size: .
CDR3 DNA: TGCAGCGTTGTTAAAATGGGACGGAACTACGAGCAGTACTTC
CDR3 protein: CSVVKMGRNYEQYF

D gene: .
J gene: TRBJ2-1
V gene: TRBV23-1
clone size: .
CDR3 DNA: TGCGCCAGCAGTCTTCGAGTCCCGAGCTCCTACAATGAGCAGTTCTTC
CDR3 protein: CASSLRVPSSYNEQFF

D gene: TRBD1
J gene: TRBJ1-6
V gene: TRBV9
clone size: .
CDR3 DNA: TGTGCCAGCAGTGAGGGACAGGCCCACTTTAATTCACCCCTCCACTTT
CDR3 protein: CASSEGQAHFNSPLHF

D gene: .
J gene: TRBJ2-5
V gene: TRBV11-1
clone size: .
CDR3 DNA: TGTGCCAGCAGCCCTGGTGGGCAGTCCCAAGAGACCCAGTACTTC
CDR3 protein: CASSPGGQSQETQYF

D gene: TRBD1
J gene: TRBJ1-3
V gene: TRBV28
clone size: .
CDR3 DNA: TGTGCCAGCAGTCGGGACAGGGAGGGCACCATATATTTT
CDR3 protein: CASSRDREGTIYF

D gene: TRBD1
J gene: TRBJ1-6
V gene: TRBV5-4
clone size: .
CDR3 DNA: TGTGCCAGCAGCATGCGGACAGGGGTTAATTCACCCCTCCACTTT
CDR3 protein: CASSMRTGVNSPLHF

D gene: TRBD2
J gene: TRBJ2-7
V gene: TRBV6-4
clone size: few
CDR3 DNA: TGTGCCAGCAGTGAGGCGACTAGCGGCTCCTACGAGCAGTACTTC
CDR3 protein: CASSEATSGSYEQYF

D gene: .
J gene: TRBJ2-7
V gene: TRBV4-1
clone size: .
CDR3 DNA: TGCGCCAGCAGCCAAGCTTTTATACCCGGACAAGGGACGACCTACGAGCAGTACTTC
CDR3 protein: CASSQAFIPGQGTTYEQYF

D gene: .
J gene: TRBJ1-5
V gene: TRBV7-8
clone size: .
CDR3 DNA: TGTGCCAGCAGCTTCGGGGTAGTAGGGAGATATAGCAATCAGCCCCAGCATTTT
CDR3 protein: CASSFGVVGRYSNQPQHF

D gene: TRBD2
J gene: TRBJ2-7
V gene: TRBV10-3
clone size: .
CDR3 DNA: TGTGCCATCAGTGACCACGAATCGGGGAGGGGTGTCTACGAGCAGTACTTC
CDR3 protein: CAISDHESGRGVYEQYF

D gene: .
J gene: TRBJ1-1
V gene: TRBV19
clone size: .
CDR3 DNA: TGTGCCAGTAGTATATGGCCTGGGGCTGAAGCTTTCTTT
CDR3 protein: CASSIWPGAEAFF

D gene: .
J gene: TRBJ1-3
V gene: TRBV21-1
clone size: .
CDR3 DNA: TGTGCCAGCAGCAAAGTTCCTCCGATGGGACATCTCTCTGGAAACACCATATATTTT
CDR3 protein: CASSKVPPMGHLSGNTIYF

D gene: TRBD1
J gene: TRBJ2-2
V gene: TRBV7-3
clone size: .
CDR3 DNA: TGTGCCAGCAGCACCAAACAGGGGGCCGTCGGGGAGCTGTTTTTT
CDR3 protein: CASSTKQGAVGELFF

D gene: TRBD2
J gene: TRBJ2-1
V gene: TRBV9
clone size: .
CDR3 DNA: TGTGCCAGCAGCCCCCGGAGGTTGGCTGCGGGGGGGGTGTTCTTC
CDR3 protein: CASSPRRLAAGGVFF

D gene: TRBD1
J gene: TRBJ2-5
V gene: TRBV6-5
clone size: .
CDR3 DNA: TGTGCCAGCAGTTACCCCGGGACAGAGGCTTCCCAGTACTTC
CDR3 protein: CASSYPGTEASQYF

D gene: .
J gene: TRBJ2-7
V gene: TRBV30
clone size: .
CDR3 DNA: TGTGCCTGGAGTCACCCCCCCCCTCGGTCCTTTTCCGCCGAGCAGTACTTC
CDR3 protein: CAWSHPPPRSFSAEQYF

D gene: TRBD1
J gene: TRBJ1-1
V gene: TRBV3-1/TRBV3-2
clone size: .
CDR3 DNA: TGTGCCAGCAGCCAAGTGACAGGGGGCGGCACTGAAGCTTTCTTT
CDR3 protein: CASSQVTGGGTEAFF

D gene: TRBD1
J gene: TRBJ1-2
V gene: TRBV15
clone size: .
CDR3 DNA: TGTGCCACCAGCAGAGGGAGGCATACAGGGGACTACTATGGCTACACCTTC
CDR3 protein: CATSRGRHTGDYYGYTF

D gene: TRBD1
J gene: TRBJ1-3
V gene: TRBV7-2
clone size: .
CDR3 DNA: TGTGCCAGCAGCAAAGGGACAGGGGGCGCGGGAAACACCATATATTTT
CDR3 protein: CASSKGTGGAGNTIYF

D gene: .
J gene: TRBJ1-4
V gene: TRBV2
clone size: .
CDR3 DNA: TGTGCCAGCAGTACGGACAGACACTTTGCAACTAATGAAAAACTGTTTTTT
CDR3 protein: CASSTDRHFATNEKLFF

D gene: TRBD1
J gene: TRBJ2-5
V gene: TRBV7-2
clone size: .
CDR3 DNA: TGTGCCAGCAGCCCCGGGACAGGGGGCAGGTTGGAGACCCAGTACTTC
CDR3 protein: CASSPGTGGRLETQYF

D gene: TRBD1
J gene: TRBJ1-4
V gene: TRBV2
clone size: .
CDR3 DNA: TGTGCCAGCAGTGGGGGACAGGGGGGTGAAAAACTGTTTTTT
CDR3 protein: CASSGGQGGEKLFF

D gene: .
J gene: TRBJ2-5
V gene: TRBV2
clone size: .
CDR3 DNA: TGTGCCAGCTCTAGGAATCCACAAGAGACCCAGTACTTC
CDR3 protein: CASSRNPQETQYF

D gene: TRBD2
J gene: TRBJ2-7
V gene: TRBV5-1
clone size: .
CDR3 DNA: TGCGCCAGCCGCATACGTAGCGGGGGAAATCCCGAGCAGTACTTC
CDR3 protein: CASRIRSGGNPEQYF

D gene: TRBD1
J gene: TRBJ2-5
V gene: TRBV19
clone size: .
CDR3 DNA: TGTGCCAGTAGTATGGGACAGGGGGTACAAGAGACCCAGTACTTC
CDR3 protein: CASSMGQGVQETQYF

D gene: .
J gene: TRBJ1-1
V gene: TRBV6-5
clone size: .
CDR3 DNA: TGTGCCAGCACCCCCGGTTTAAGGAACACTGAAGCTTTCTTT
CDR3 protein: CASTPGLRNTEAFF

D gene: .
J gene: TRBJ1-2
V gene: TRBV30
clone size: .
CDR3 DNA: TGTGCCTGGGGTTCAGGCTACACCTTC
CDR3 protein: CAWGSGYTF

D gene: .
J gene: TRBJ1-3
V gene: TRBV7-2
clone size: once
CDR3 DNA: TGTGCCAGCAGTTATAGCTCTGGAAACACCATATATTTT
CDR3 protein: CASSYSSGNTIYF

D gene: .
J gene: TRBJ2-7
V gene: TRBV18
clone size: .
CDR3 DNA: TGTGCCAGCACCCATACAGCGAGCGCCCTTTACGAGCAGTACTTC
CDR3 protein: CASTHTASALYEQYF

D gene: .
J gene: TRBJ2-2
V gene: TRBV19
clone size: .
CDR3 DNA: TGTGCCACTAACCCCGGCCCCGGGGAGCTGTTTTTT
CDR3 protein: CATNPGPGELFF

D gene: TRBD1
J gene: TRBJ1-6
V gene: TRBV10-3
clone size: .
CDR3 DNA: TGTGCCATCGGGATCGGAGGACAGGATAATTCACCCCTCCACTTT
CDR3 protein: CAIGIGGQDNSPLHF